This T cell receptor (beta chain) derives from a study of pediatric ulcerative colitis. General study points: A couple of rectal clonotypes were found only in ulcerative colitis patients, all of them. Clonal expansions reduced rectal repertoire diversity in acute severe colitis. Blood samples from a couple of patients yielded substantially fewer templates and were excluded from blood-rectal overlap analysis.

This clone has only one observation. Antigen: not known. Rectal tissue came from one to two pinch biopsies taken at colonoscopy. Libraries were prepared by immunoSEQ multiplex PCR; TCRdb keeps only in-frame clonotypes and omits some of them. The table lists 30,000 to 40,000 clones, roughly 81% of them singletons. Germline-derived CDR1 and CDR2 are SGHKS and YYEKEE (reference sequence). The CDR3 totals 17 residues. V lost 4 bases to trimming and J lost 1 base, with 20 bases between them. The J gene is TRBJ1-2, the V gene TRBV5-5; possibly TRBD1 for D (6 bases). Input material: gut tissue. The clonotype was recovered from a boy aged 5-17 years with mild ulcerative colitis. CDR3 in DNA: TGTGCCAGCAGCCCACGGGACACACTTTATTTTAACTATGGCTACACCTTC. Its translation is CASSPRDTLYFNYGYTF.